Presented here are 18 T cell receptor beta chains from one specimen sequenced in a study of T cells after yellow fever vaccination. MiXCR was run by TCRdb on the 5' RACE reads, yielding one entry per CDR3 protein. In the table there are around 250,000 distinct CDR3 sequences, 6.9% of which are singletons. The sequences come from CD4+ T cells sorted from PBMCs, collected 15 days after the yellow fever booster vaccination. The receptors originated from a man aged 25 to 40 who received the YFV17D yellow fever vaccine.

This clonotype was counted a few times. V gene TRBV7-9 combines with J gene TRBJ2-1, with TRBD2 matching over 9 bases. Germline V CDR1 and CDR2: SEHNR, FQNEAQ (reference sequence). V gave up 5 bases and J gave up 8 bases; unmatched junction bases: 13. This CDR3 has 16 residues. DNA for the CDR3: TGTGCCAGCAGCCCACCCTACAGCGGGAGGTGGCATGAGCAGTTCTTC. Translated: CASSPPYSGRWHEQFF.

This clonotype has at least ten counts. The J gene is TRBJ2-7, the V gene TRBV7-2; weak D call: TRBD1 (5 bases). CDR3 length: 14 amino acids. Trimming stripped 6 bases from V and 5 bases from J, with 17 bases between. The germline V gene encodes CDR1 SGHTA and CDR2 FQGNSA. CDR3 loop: CASSPARVANEQYF. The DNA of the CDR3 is TGTGCCAGCAGTCCCGCCAGGGTTGCGAACGAGCAGTACTTC.

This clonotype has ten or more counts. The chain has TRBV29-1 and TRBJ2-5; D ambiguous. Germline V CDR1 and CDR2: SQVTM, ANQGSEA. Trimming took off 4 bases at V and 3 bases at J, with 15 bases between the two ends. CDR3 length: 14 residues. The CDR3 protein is CSVGLLLWKETQYF. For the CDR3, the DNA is TGCAGCGTTGGCTTGCTCCTGTGGAAAGAGACCCAGTACTTC.

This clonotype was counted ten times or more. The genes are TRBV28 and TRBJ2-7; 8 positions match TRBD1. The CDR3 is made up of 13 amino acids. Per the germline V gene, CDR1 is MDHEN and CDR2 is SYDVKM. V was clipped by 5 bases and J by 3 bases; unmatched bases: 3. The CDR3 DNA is TGTGCCAGCAGTCCTGGACAGGGCTACGAGCAGTACTTC. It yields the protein CASSPGQGYEQYF.

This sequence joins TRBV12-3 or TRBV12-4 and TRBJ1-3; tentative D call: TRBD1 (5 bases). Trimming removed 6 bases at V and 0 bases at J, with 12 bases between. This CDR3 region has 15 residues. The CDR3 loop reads CASRVSRGSGNTIYF. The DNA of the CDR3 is TGTGCCAGCAGGGTCTCAAGGGGCTCTGGAAACACCATATATTTT.

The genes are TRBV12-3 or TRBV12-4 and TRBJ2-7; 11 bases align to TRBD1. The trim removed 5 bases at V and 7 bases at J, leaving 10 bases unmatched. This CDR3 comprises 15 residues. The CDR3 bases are TGTGCCAGCAGTGTCCGCCGGGACAGGGGGTTTGAGCAGTACTTC. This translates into CASSVRRDRGFEQYF.

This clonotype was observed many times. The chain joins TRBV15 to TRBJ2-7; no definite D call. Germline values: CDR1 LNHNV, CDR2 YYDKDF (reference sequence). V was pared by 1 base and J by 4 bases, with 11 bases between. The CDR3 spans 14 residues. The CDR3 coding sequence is TGTGCCACCAGCAGAGTAGGAACTGGGTACGAGCAGTACTTC. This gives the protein CATSRVGTGYEQYF.

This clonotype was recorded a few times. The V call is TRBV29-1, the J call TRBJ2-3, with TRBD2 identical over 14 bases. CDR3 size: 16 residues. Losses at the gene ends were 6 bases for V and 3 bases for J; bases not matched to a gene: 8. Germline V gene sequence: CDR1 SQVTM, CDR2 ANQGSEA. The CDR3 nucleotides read TGCAGCGTGCTGAGTCGGACTAGCGGGAGGACAGATACGCAGTATTTT. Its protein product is CSVLSRTSGRTDTQYF.

The CDR3 nucleotides are TGTGCCACCAGTGCCCGACTAGTTTTGAATGAGCAGTTCTTC. Translating it yields CATSARLVLNEQFF. The gene calls are TRBV24-1 and TRBJ2-1; D possibly corresponds to TRBD2 (6 bases). Germline values: CDR1 KGHDR, CDR2 SFDVKD. The CDR3 is made up of 14 amino acids. Trimming pared 5 bases from V and 7 bases from J, leaving 14 bases between.

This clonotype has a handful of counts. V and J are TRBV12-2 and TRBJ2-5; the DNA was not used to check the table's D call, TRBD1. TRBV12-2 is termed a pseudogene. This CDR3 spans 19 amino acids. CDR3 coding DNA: TGTGCAAGTCGCTTAATCGGCCGGGACAGGGAAGGGGGAATGGAGACCCAGTACTTC. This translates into CASRLIGRDREGGMETQYF.

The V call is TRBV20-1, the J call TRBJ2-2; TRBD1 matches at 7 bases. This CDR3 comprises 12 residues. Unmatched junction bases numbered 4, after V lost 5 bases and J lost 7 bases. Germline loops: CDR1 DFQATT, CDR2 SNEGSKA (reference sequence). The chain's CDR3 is CSAFTGVGELFF. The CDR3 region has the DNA TGCAGTGCTTTTACAGGGGTCGGGGAGCTGTTTTTT.

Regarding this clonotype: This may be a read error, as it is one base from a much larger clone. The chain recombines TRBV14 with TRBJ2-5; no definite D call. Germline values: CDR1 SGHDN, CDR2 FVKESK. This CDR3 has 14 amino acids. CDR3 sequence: CASSLRVTQEAQYF. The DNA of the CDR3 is TGTGCCAGCAGCCTGCGCGTTACCCAAGAGGCCCAGTACTTC.

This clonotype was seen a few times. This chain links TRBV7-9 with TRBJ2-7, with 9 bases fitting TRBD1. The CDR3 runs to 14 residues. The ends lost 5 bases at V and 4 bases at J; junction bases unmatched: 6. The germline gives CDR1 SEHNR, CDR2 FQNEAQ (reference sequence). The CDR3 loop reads CASSRRDRAYEQYF. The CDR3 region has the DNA TGTGCCAGCAGCCGCCGGGACAGGGCTTACGAGCAGTACTTC.

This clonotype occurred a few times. CDR3 region: CASSQDPGQGMNADTQYF. In DNA form, the CDR3 reads TGCGCCAGCAGCCAGGATCCGGGACAGGGGATGAATGCAGATACGCAGTATTTT. The rearrangement joins TRBV4-3 to TRBJ2-3; 10 nucleotides align to TRBD1. The V segment lost 3 bases and the J segment 4 bases; nucleotides outside the gene matches: 13. Germline V gene lookup returns CDR1 LGHNA and CDR2 YSLEER. The CDR3 loop spans 18 amino acids.

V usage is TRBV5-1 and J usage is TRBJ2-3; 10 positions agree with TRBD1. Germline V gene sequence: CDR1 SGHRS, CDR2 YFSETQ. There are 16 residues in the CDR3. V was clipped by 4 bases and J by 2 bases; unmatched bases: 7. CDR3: CASSIPGTGATDTQYF. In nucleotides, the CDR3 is TGCGCCAGCAGCATCCCCGGGACAGGGGCCACAGATACGCAGTATTTT. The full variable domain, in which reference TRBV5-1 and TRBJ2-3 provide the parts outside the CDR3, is KAGVTQTPRYLIKTRGQQVTLSCSPISGHRSVSWYQQTPGQGLQFLFEYFSETQRNKGNFPGRFSGRQFSNSRSEMNVSTLELGDSALYLCASSIPGTGATDTQYFGPGTRLTVL.

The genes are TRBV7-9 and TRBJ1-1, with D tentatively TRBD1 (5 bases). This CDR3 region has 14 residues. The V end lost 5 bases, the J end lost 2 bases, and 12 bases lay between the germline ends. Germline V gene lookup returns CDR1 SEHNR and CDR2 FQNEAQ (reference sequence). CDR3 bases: TGTGCCAGCAGCCCGGGACGATCTAACACTGAAGCTTTCTTT. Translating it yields CASSPGRSNTEAFF.

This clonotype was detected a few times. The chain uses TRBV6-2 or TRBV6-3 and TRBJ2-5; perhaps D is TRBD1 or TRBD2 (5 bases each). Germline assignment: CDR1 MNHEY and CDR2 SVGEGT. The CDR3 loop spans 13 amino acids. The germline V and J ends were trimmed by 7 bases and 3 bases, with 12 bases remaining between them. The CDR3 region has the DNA TGTGCCAGCAATCCGGGACGGGAAGAGACCCAGTACTTC. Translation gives CASNPGREETQYF.

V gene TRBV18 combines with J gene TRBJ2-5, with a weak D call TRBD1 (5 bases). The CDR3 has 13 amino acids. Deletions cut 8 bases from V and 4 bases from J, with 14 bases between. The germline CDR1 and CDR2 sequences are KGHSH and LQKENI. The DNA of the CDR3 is TGTGCCAGCCAGGGATTACTTAGAGAGACCCAGTACTTC. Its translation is CASQGLLRETQYF.